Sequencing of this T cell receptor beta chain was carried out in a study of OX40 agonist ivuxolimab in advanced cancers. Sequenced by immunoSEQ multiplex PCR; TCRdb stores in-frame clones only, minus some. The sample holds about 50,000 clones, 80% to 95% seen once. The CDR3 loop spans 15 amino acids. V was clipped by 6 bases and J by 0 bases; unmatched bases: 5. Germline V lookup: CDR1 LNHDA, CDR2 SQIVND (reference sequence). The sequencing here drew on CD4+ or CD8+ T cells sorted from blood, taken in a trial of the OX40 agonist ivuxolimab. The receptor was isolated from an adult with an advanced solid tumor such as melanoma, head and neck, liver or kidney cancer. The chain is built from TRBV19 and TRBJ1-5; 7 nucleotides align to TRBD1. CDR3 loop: CASRGTAYSNQPQHF. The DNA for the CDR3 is TGTGCCAGTAGAGGGACAGCCTATAGCAATCAGCCCCAGCATTTT.